This TCR beta chain was captured in a study of human T cells and chemical hapten exposure. Study at large: Each patch test put 0.01% DPC on the upper back, and results were read at 6 days. General study findings and limits: Relative to controls, expanded TCRs formed significantly more large CDR3 similarity clusters.

The germline V gene has CDR1 DFQATT and CDR2 SNEGSKA (reference sequence). The CDR3 runs to 12 residues. V lost 6 bases and J lost 4, with 11 bases in between. This clonotype showed up just a few times. The antigen is not known. The time point is: patch test 3, about 24 weeks after DPC sensitization. Sample treatment: therapeutic diphenylcyclopropenone sensitization with weekly scalp DPC. Alopecia patients deemed DPC-suitable, aged 18 to 70, excluding pregnancy. The authors extracted total RNA from unfractionated whole blood. In TCRdb, the RACE reads were re-called with MiXCR into one record per CDR3 protein. The table shows around 85,000 distinct CDR3 sequences, with 10% to 15% occurring only once.

The material was whole blood, obtained in connection with sensitization to the hapten diphenylcyclopropenone (DPC). The sequence was obtained from a woman between 45 and 65 years old with alopecia areata. Some clones in this sample may be carry-over from other donors' samples. This rearrangement joins TRBV20-1 to TRBJ2-3, with a possible D match to TRBD2 (5 bases). CDR3 region: CSAKRSADTQYF. As DNA, the CDR3 is TGCAGTGCGAAGCGGAGCGCAGATACGCAGTATTTT.